This T cell receptor (beta chain) was recorded in a study of CD8+CD57+ T cells in acquired aplastic anemia. At the level of the study: An average of 3.2 ug of DNA was obtained from sorted CD4+ and CD8+ cells. Overall study results and limits: Controls and patients did not differ significantly in CD8+ Simpson's diversity. There were around 28 CD8+ CDR3 sequences that occurred in both patients and controls.

Profiling that covered TCR beta VDJ and CDR3 relied on genomic DNA as its template. TCRdb passed the reads through MiXCR, listing each CDR3 protein once. Counted here are about 40,000 distinct CDR3 sequences, 55% to 80% occurring once; the ten biggest clones make up around a quarter. Points on this clonotype: Its antigen is not identified.

The CDR3 consists of 16 residues. Looked up from germline, CDR1 is MNHEY and CDR2 is SMNVEV (reference sequence). The V gene lost 5 bases and the J gene lost 5 bases, with 22 bases spanning the gap. Sequencing used sorted CD4+, CD8+, or CD8+CD57+ T cells (not recorded which) from PBMCs. The rearrangement uses TRBV27 and TRBJ2-7; perhaps D is TRBD1 or TRBD2 (5 bases each). This receptor was identified in a human donor in good health, serving as a control. CDR3 amino acids: CASSPFVGSGTDEQYF. The CDR3 DNA sequence: TGTGCCAGCAGTCCCTTTGTTGGATCGGGGACGGACGAGCAGTACTTC.